This is a list of T cell receptor beta chains from one sample in a study of blood T cell repertoires in COVID-19. Some clones are missing from TCRdb's copy, which holds only in-frame ones; the method was immunoSEQ multiplex PCR. This table has about 200,000 clones, 80% to 90% appearing once. Sequenced sample: peripheral blood. The receptors come from a woman in her 50s with acute or convalescent COVID-19. The CDR3 runs from the conserved cysteine through the conserved F or W. Fields, in order: V gene, D gene, J gene, clone size, CDR3 DNA, CDR3 protein. A D gene is named only where the DNA matches it firmly. Clone size, where shown, is once, few, many, or a class for clones that have expanded.

TRBV9	NA	TRBJ2-2	NA	TGTGCCAGCAGCGACCGGGGATTGAGCCTCACCGGGGAGCTGTTTTTT	CASSDRGLSLTGELFF
TRBV5-1	TRBD1	TRBJ1-3	once	TGCGCCAGCAGCCCCGGGACAGGGAACCCTGGAAACACCATATATTTT	CASSPGTGNPGNTIYF
TRBV3-1/TRBV3-2	NA	TRBJ1-1	NA	TGTGCCAGCAGCCAAGCGTCGAGGAATCTGAACACTGAAGCTTTCTTT	CASSQASRNLNTEAFF
TRBV7-3	NA	TRBJ2-3	NA	TGTGCCAGCAGCTTAACGGGTGGGGGCCTATACACAGATACGCAGTATTTT	CASSLTGGGLYTDTQYF
TRBV7-9	NA	TRBJ1-3	NA	TGTGCCAGCAGCTTAGGCACCCGGGATTTCTCTGGAAACACCATATATTTT	CASSLGTRDFSGNTIYF
TRBV5-6	NA	TRBJ2-2	once	TGTGCCAGCAGTACTCGGCGGTCGAACACCGGGGAGCTGTTTTTT	CASSTRRSNTGELFF
TRBV6-5	TRBD1	TRBJ1-6	NA	TGTGCCAGCAGTTACTCGGGACAGACAACTTCACCCCTCCACTTT	CASSYSGQTTSPLHF
TRBV11-3	NA	TRBJ1-2	NA	TGTGCCAGCAGCTTAGCGGCGGGCTATGGCTACACCTTC	CASSLAAGYGYTF
TRBV9	TRBD2	TRBJ2-5	NA	TGTGCCAGCAGCGCGGGACTAGCGGGAGAAGAGACCCAGTACTTC	CASSAGLAGEETQYF
TRBV3-1/TRBV3-2	TRBD1	TRBJ1-6	NA	TGTGCCAGCAGCTTACAGGGGCGCGATTCACCCCTCCACTTT	CASSLQGRDSPLHF
TRBV11-2	NA	TRBJ2-1	NA	TGTGCCAGCAGGTCGGTCGGACGGGACTCCTACAATGAGCAGTTCTTC	CASRSVGRDSYNEQFF
TRBV11-2	NA	TRBJ1-3	NA	TGTGCCAGCATCCTGCGGGAGGCGGGAGGAAACACCATATATTTT	CASILREAGGNTIYF
TRBV5-4	NA	TRBJ2-5	NA	TGTGCCAGCAGTAGAGACAGGCCAGAGACCCAGTACTTC	CASSRDRPETQYF
TRBV6-5	NA	TRBJ2-5	NA	TGTGCCAGCACCCCAAGGAGGGGCGGGGAAGAGACCCAGTACTTC	CASTPRRGGEETQYF
TRBV4-2	TRBD2	TRBJ2-5	NA	TGTGCCAGCAGCCAAATTAGTACTAGCGGGGAGACCCAGTACTTC	CASSQISTSGETQYF
TRBV14	NA	TRBJ2-1	NA	TGTGCCAGCAGCTACACCGACAAGAAGCCTGAGCAGTTCTTC	CASSYTDKKPEQFF
TRBV2	NA	TRBJ1-2	NA	TGTGCCAGCAGTCCCGGGACACCTTATGGCTACACCTTC	CASSPGTPYGYTF
TRBV7-2	TRBD2	TRBJ2-5	few	TGTGCCAGCAGCTTCCCGGGACTACGAGCGGGGCAAGAGACCCAGTACTTC	CASSFPGLRAGQETQYF
TRBV19	NA	TRBJ2-1	NA	TGTGCCAGTACCCAGGACACAACTTTATACAATGAGCAGTTCTTC	CASTQDTTLYNEQFF
TRBV6-6	TRBD1	TRBJ1-5	NA	TGTGCCAGCAGTCCCGGGACAGGGGTGGATAGCAATCAGCCCCAGCATTTT	CASSPGTGVDSNQPQHF
TRBV12-5	TRBD1	TRBJ1-5	NA	TGTGCTAGTGGTTTGGGACAGGGAGGTAGCAATCAGCCCCAGCATTTT	CASGLGQGGSNQPQHF
TRBV6-6	TRBD1	TRBJ1-5	NA	TGTGCCAGCAGCCCAGTCTGGGACAGAGTCAATCAGCCCCAGCATTTT	CASSPVWDRVNQPQHF
TRBV25-1	NA	TRBJ2-7	NA	TGTGCCAGCAGTGGGAGATCCTACGAGCAGTACTTC	CASSGRSYEQYF
TRBV6-4	TRBD1	TRBJ2-4	NA	TGTGCCAGCAGTCAGAGGGACAGGGAGGGGAAAAACATTCAGTACTTC	CASSQRDREGKNIQYF
TRBV4-1	TRBD2	TRBJ2-7	NA	TGCGCCAGCAGCCAGCTAGCGGGAGTCCTAAGCTCCTACGAGCAGTACTTC	CASSQLAGVLSSYEQYF
TRBV20-1	TRBD1	TRBJ2-7	NA	TGCAGTGCTAGTCGTTATTGGGACAGGGAGGATGGTAAGCAGTACTTC	CSASRYWDREDGKQYF
TRBV9	TRBD2	TRBJ2-7	NA	TGTGCCAGCAGCGCATCTAGCGGGGGAAGCTCCTACGAGCAGTACTTC	CASSASSGGSSYEQYF
TRBV9	NA	TRBJ1-1	NA	TGTGCCAGCAGCGTAGCTTATTTCACTGAAGCTTTCTTT	CASSVAYFTEAFF
TRBV30	NA	TRBJ1-1	NA	TGTGCCTGGAGCGCGGTAGGCGACACTGAAGCTTTCTTT	CAWSAVGDTEAFF
TRBV18	NA	TRBJ1-2	NA	TGTGCCAGCTCACCTACAGATTCAGCTAACTATGGCTACACCTTC	CASSPTDSANYGYTF
TRBV30	NA	TRBJ1-4	NA	TGTGCCTGGAGGGGGCAGATTAATGAAAAACTGTTTTTT	CAWRGQINEKLFF
TRBV7-3	TRBD1	TRBJ2-2	NA	TGTGCCAGCAGCATAGAGGGGGCAAGCACCGGGGAGCTGTTTTTT	CASSIEGASTGELFF
TRBV19	NA	TRBJ1-1	NA	TGTGCCAGTAGTATAGCAGGGGCAGGTAAGACTGAAGCTTTCTTT	CASSIAGAGKTEAFF
TRBV5-1	NA	TRBJ1-1	NA	TGCGCCAGCAGCTTGGCCGCGGGTAGTACTGAAGCTTTCTTT	CASSLAAGSTEAFF
TRBV4-1	NA	TRBJ2-3	NA	TGCGCCAGCAGCCAAGATTGGGCCGCTACAGATACGCAGTATTTT	CASSQDWAATDTQYF
TRBV5-8	NA	TRBJ1-1	once	TGTGCCAGCAGCTTGCAGGCAGGGAACACTGAAGCTTTCTTT	CASSLQAGNTEAFF
TRBV19	NA	TRBJ1-2	NA	TGTGCCAGTAGTGTACCGGACAGCTATACCATCCGATATGGCTACACCTTC	CASSVPDSYTIRYGYTF